The clone carrying this T cell receptor beta chain occurred once. Its antigen remains unidentified. These data belong to a study of T-cell memory formation after mild COVID-19. For the study at large: Largely donor-specific sequence clusters came from two donors.

TCR alpha and TCR beta cDNA libraries with sample barcodes and UMIs came from 5'RACE using constant-segment primers. TCRdb reprocessed the 5' RACE reads with MiXCR, giving one entry per CDR3 protein. The sample consists of about 160,000 distinct CDR3 sequences, around a third of them appearing once. This CDR3 is 18 amino acids long. The germline gives CDR1 MGHRA, CDR2 YSYEKL. Unmatched junction bases numbered 16, after V lost 3 bases and J lost 8 bases. Study conclusions and caveats: Those CD4+ clones that contracted were mainly in CM and EM (CD8+ ones in EMRA). Pre-infection memory carried some responding clones, suggesting that cross-reactive memory joined.

The rearrangement links TRBV4-1 to TRBJ2-2; TRBD2 aligns across 9 bases. Sequenced sample: PBMCs or a T cell subset sorted from them (not recorded which). This TCR was recovered from an adult woman who had mild COVID-19 (a few samples of this study predate the infection). Cell type and time point are not known. DNA of the CDR3: TGCGCCAGCAGCCACCCCGGGGTAGCGGGAGCCCTCAGTGGGGAGCTGTTTTTT. Protein: CASSHPGVAGALSGELFF.